The 6 T cell receptor beta chains reported below all come from one sample, sequenced in a study of blood T cell repertoires in COVID-19. Assay: immunoSEQ multiplex PCR; the TCRdb copy retains only in-frame clones and omits some. This sample has tens of thousands of clones; roughly 80% occur once, and the top ten carry roughly a tenth. The sequencing input was peripheral blood. The origin of the receptors is an elderly man with COVID-19, enrolled during active disease.

The gene calls are TRBV5-4 and TRBJ2-1; the match to TRBD1 covers 10 bases. This CDR3 spans 16 amino acids. Trimming cost V 3 bases and J 2 bases; bases outside gene matches: 5. CDR1 is SGHNT, CDR2 YYREEE, per germline (reference sequence). The CDR3 spells CASSSRDRGTYNEQFF. CDR3 coding DNA: TGTGCCAGCAGCTCCCGGGACAGGGGAACCTACAATGAGCAGTTCTTC.

V usage is TRBV7-9 and J usage is TRBJ2-3; no clear D. Trimming removed 4 bases at V and 2 bases at J, with 16 bases between. From germline, CDR1 is SEHNR and CDR2 FQNEAQ (reference sequence). The CDR3 has 16 amino acids. DNA of the CDR3: TGTGCCAGCAGCTCCCTTTTGCTAGGCGCCACAGATACGCAGTATTTT. It yields the protein CASSSLLLGATDTQYF.

The gene calls are TRBV29-1 and TRBJ2-7; 7 nucleotides align to TRBD1. The V and J ends lost 4 bases and 6 bases, in that order; junction bases with no gene match: 9. The germline V gene has CDR1 SQVTM and CDR2 ANQGSEA. This CDR3 is 13 amino acids long. The CDR3 sequence is CSVGDSHEIEQYF. The CDR3 DNA sequence: TGCAGCGTTGGGGACAGCCACGAAATCGAGCAGTACTTC.

This chain uses TRBV28 with TRBJ1-1, with 8 bases identical to TRBD1. The CDR3 totals 15 residues. Germline trimming cut 1 base from V and 8 bases from J; bases unmatched to any gene: 9. Germline V gives CDR1 MDHEN, CDR2 SYDVKM. The CDR3 sequence: CASSLFSTGESEAFF. The CDR3 bases are TGTGCCAGCAGTTTATTCTCGACAGGGGAATCAGAAGCTTTCTTT.

This chain joins TRBV30 and TRBJ1-1; D gene unclear. In germline, CDR1 is GTSNPN, CDR2 SVGIG (reference sequence). V was trimmed by 3 bases and J by 1 base, leaving 9 bases between them. CDR3 length: 13 amino acids. CDR3 residues: CAWSRSGNTEAFF. Written as DNA, the CDR3 is TGTGCCTGGAGCCGTTCCGGGAACACTGAAGCTTTCTTT. The full variable domain, rest sourced from reference TRBV30 and TRBJ1-1, is SQTIHQWPATLVQPVGSPLSLECTVEGTSNPNLYWYRQAAGRGLQLLFYSVGIGQISSEVPQNLSASRPQDRQFILSSKKLLLSDSGFYLCAWSRSGNTEAFFGQGTRLTVV.

The rearrangement links TRBV18 to TRBJ2-7; 9 bases agree with TRBD1. Trimming removed 5 bases from V and 1 base from J; junction bases left unmatched: 3. The CDR3 has 14 amino acids. The germline V gene has CDR1 KGHSH and CDR2 LQKENI. CDR3 nucleotide sequence: TGTGCCAGCTCAGATGACAGGGGGTCCTACGAGCAGTACGTC. Its protein product is CASSDDRGSYEQYV.